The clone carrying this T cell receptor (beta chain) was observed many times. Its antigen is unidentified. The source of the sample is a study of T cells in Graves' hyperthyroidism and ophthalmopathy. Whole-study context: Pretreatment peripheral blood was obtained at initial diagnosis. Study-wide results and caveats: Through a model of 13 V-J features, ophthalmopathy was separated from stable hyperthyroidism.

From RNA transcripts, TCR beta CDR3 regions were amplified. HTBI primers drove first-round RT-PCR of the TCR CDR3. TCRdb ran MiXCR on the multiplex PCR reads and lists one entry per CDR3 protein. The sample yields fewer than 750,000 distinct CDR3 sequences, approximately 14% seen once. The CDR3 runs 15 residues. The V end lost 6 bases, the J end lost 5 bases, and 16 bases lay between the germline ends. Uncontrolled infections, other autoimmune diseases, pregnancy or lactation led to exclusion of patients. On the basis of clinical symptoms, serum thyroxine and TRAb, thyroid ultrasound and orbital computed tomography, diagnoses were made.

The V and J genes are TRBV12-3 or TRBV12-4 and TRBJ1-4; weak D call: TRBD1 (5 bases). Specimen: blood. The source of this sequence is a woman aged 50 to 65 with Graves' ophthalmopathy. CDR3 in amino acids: CASSKRTSGNEKLFF. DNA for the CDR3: TGTGCCAGCAGCAAACGGACATCCGGGAATGAAAAACTGTTTTTT.